This T cell receptor (beta chain) was captured in a study of blood T cell repertoires in COVID-19. This CDR3 has 16 amino acids. V was shortened by 4 bases and J by 0 bases, with 13 bases between the two germline ends. Looked up from germline, CDR1 is LNHNV and CDR2 is YYDKDF (reference sequence). The data were produced by immunoSEQ multiplex PCR, yet TCRdb's version contains in-frame clones alone and is incomplete. The data contain fewer than 350,000 clones, 75% to 95% of them singletons. The TCR was taken from a woman aged 30 to 39 with COVID-19, enrolled during active disease. This sequence joins TRBV15 and TRBJ1-5; possibly TRBD1 for D (6 bases). The sample consisted of peripheral blood. In DNA form, the CDR3 reads TGTGCCACCAGCAATCCAGGGGACTATAGCAATCAGCCCCAGCATTTT. It yields the protein CATSNPGDYSNQPQHF.